This T cell receptor (beta chain) was captured by sequencing in a study of cytomegalovirus exposure and HLA in healthy donors. This clone was counted between two and nine times. Germline and junction disagree at one end, which may indicate a read error. Only in-frame clones appear in the TCRdb table, and some are missing; sequencing was by immunoSEQ multiplex PCR. Counted here are 120,000 or so clones, 90% to 97% occurring once; the ten biggest clones make up 1.5% to 2%. Sequenced sample: PBMCs. The receptor was isolated from a man younger than 35 in good health and CMV-seronegative.

Written as DNA, the CDR3 is TGTGCCAGCAGCTCCCCTTACGACAGGGGACGTGACTTC. It specifies CASSSPYDRGRDF. The chain is built from TRBV7-8 and TRBJ1-2; 8 bases fit TRBD1. CDR1 is SGHVS, CDR2 FQNEAQ, per germline. This CDR3 is built from 13 residues. Filled out from reference TRBV7-8 and TRBJ1-2, the complete variable domain reads GAGVSQSPRYKVAKRGQDVALRCDPISGHVSLFWYQQALGQGPEFLTYFQNEAQLDKSGLPSDRFFAERPEGSVSTLKIQRTQQEDSAVYLCASSSPYDRGRDFGSGTRLTVV.